These 30 T cell receptor beta chains share one sample of origin, sequenced in a study of blood T cells in healthy people across ages. A second PCR, run for about 6 to 12 cycles, used a sample-barcoded 5' primer plus a J-beta primer mix. Using its own MiXCR run on the 5' RACE reads, TCRdb lists one record per CDR3 protein. This table holds about 780,000 distinct CDR3 sequences, 25% to 30% found once. This same sample was also part of a study on T cells of mothers and their children.

The sequencing sample was made of blood. These receptors all stem from a boy aged 5-17 years in good health.

The chain employs TRBV12-3 or TRBV12-4 and TRBJ2-3; the match to TRBD1 covers 10 bases. Trimming cost V 5 bases and J 4 bases; bases outside gene matches: 9. The CDR3 is 16 amino acids. In nucleotides, the CDR3 is TGTGCCAGCAGTCCGACGGGACAGGGGAACGCAGATACGCAGTATTTT. Its translation: CASSPTGQGNADTQYF.

This clonotype came up once. CDR3 bases: TGTGCCAGCAGCCGGGACCTAGGGACAGTCTACGAGCAGTACTTC. Translating it yields CASSRDLGTVYEQYF. The genes are TRBV7-9 and TRBJ2-7, with 7 bases fitting TRBD1. The CDR3 has 15 amino acids. Germline lookup yields CDR1 SEHNR and CDR2 FQNEAQ (reference sequence). V shed 5 bases and J 3 bases; nucleotides not matched to a gene: 10.

The rearrangement uses TRBV12-3 or TRBV12-4 and TRBJ2-5, with unresolved D. TRBJ2-7 explains the end of the DNA better; the J call may be wrong. This CDR3 is built from 14 residues. The CDR3 DNA sequence: TGTGCCAGCAGCCCCCTCGTCGGTTCTTACGAGCAGTACTTC. Translated: CASSPLVGSYEQYF.

The chain combines TRBV4-2 with TRBJ2-7; D call uncertain. V lost 1 base and J lost 0, with 10 bases in between. The germline V gene encodes CDR1 LGHNA and CDR2 YNFKEQ. CDR3 length: 15 amino acids. The CDR3 is CASSQGGSDSYEQYF. For the CDR3, the DNA is TGTGCCAGCAGCCAAGGTGGCAGCGACTCCTACGAGCAGTACTTC.

This clonotype was detected only a few times. The chain recombines TRBV5-1 with TRBJ2-2; D uncertain. The V end lost 0 bases, the J end lost 0 bases, and 9 bases lay between the germline ends. This CDR3 is built from 16 residues. Germline V gene lookup returns CDR1 SGHRS and CDR2 YFSETQ. Here the CDR3 DNA reads TGCGCCAGCAGCTTGGAGGTAGCCGCGAACACCGGGGAGCTGTTTTTT. This encodes CASSLEVAANTGELFF.

DNA for the CDR3: TGTGCCACCTTGGAGGGTGAGCAGTTCTTC. This gives the protein CATLEGEQFF. The V call is TRBV11-2, the J call TRBJ2-1; D perhaps matches TRBD2 (6 bases). From germline, CDR1 is SGHAT and CDR2 FQNNGV. The length of the CDR3 is 10 residues. With 10 bases removed from V and 9 bases from J, the gap between germline ends came to 10 bases.

This clonotype was seen at least ten times. The V and J genes are TRBV20-1 and TRBJ2-7; maybe TRBD2 (6 bases). CDR1 and CDR2 from the germline V gene are DFQATT and SNEGSKA (reference sequence). The CDR3 runs to 11 residues. CDR3 amino acids: CSAGRSYEQYF. The CDR3 DNA follows: TGCAGCGCTGGGAGGTCCTACGAGCAGTACTTC.

CDR3 nucleotides: TGTGCCAGCAGTTTCTACAGACCTAATGAGCAGTTCTTC. Its protein product is CASSFYRPNEQFF. The chain combines TRBV12-3 or TRBV12-4 with TRBJ2-1; no clear D gene. V was cut by 3 bases and J by 7 bases, with 10 bases left in between. This CDR3 is built from 13 residues.

This clonotype was seen only a few times. The chain links TRBV7-2 to TRBJ2-3; D is undetermined. V was pared by 1 base and J by 3 bases, with 11 bases between. Germline lookup yields CDR1 SGHTA and CDR2 FQGNSA. The CDR3 covers 15 residues. The CDR3 region is CASSLGPDATDTQYF. CDR3 in DNA: TGTGCCAGCAGCTTAGGGCCCGATGCAACAGATACGCAGTATTTT.

This clonotype was counted many times. This chain links TRBV9 with TRBJ2-5, with 8 bases lining up with TRBD2. J was trimmed by 3 bases and V by 2 bases; bases with no gene match: 6. Germline CDR1 and CDR2: SGDLS and YYNGEE. CDR3 length equals 15 residues. In DNA form, the CDR3 reads TGTGCCAGCAGCGTTTGGGCGGGGGGTAAAGAGACCCAGTACTTC. This codes for CASSVWAGGKETQYF. Together with reference TRBV9 and TRBJ2-5, the CDR3 gives the full variable domain: DSGVTQTPKHLITATGQRVTLRCSPRSGDLSVYWYQQSLDQGLQFLIQYYNGEERAKGNILERFSAQQFPDLHSELNLSSLELGDSALYFCASSVWAGGKETQYFGPGTRLLVL.

This clonotype turned up a few times. The chain links TRBV7-9 to TRBJ2-7; D remains ambiguous. Trimming shortened V by 5 bases and J by 3 bases, and 11 bases separated the two germline ends. CDR3 length: 13 amino acids. CDR1 is SEHNR, CDR2 FQNEAQ, per germline (reference sequence). CDR3 coding DNA: TGTGCCAGCAGCCGTCGGTCTGTCTACGAGCAGTACTTC. It yields the protein CASSRRSVYEQYF.

This sequence joins TRBV20-1 and TRBJ2-1; 14 bases agree with TRBD2. In germline, CDR1 is DFQATT, CDR2 SNEGSKA (reference sequence). The length of the CDR3 is 14 residues. V shed 6 bases and J 9 bases; nucleotides not matched to a gene: 7. The CDR3: CSATGTSGGGEQFF. CDR3 in DNA: TGCAGTGCAACCGGGACTAGCGGGGGCGGTGAGCAGTTCTTC.

This clonotype showed up just a few times. This rearrangement joins TRBV5-5 to TRBJ1-2; 7 bases match TRBD1. J was trimmed by 7 bases and V by 3 bases; bases with no gene match: 9. Germline V gene lookup returns CDR1 SGHKS and CDR2 YYEKEE (reference sequence). This CDR3 contains 14 residues. CDR3 amino acids: CASSSQGGASGYTF. Written as DNA, the CDR3 is TGTGCCAGCAGCTCCCAGGGGGGGGCAAGTGGCTACACCTTC.

The rearrangement uses TRBV10-3 and TRBJ1-2, with D maybe TRBD1 (5 bases). There are 13 residues in the CDR3. V was cut by 6 bases and J by 3 bases, with 11 bases left in between. Germline V CDR1 and CDR2: ENHRY, SYGVKD. CDR3 DNA sequence: TGTGCCATCAGGGGAGACAGTTACTATGGCTACACCTTC. It specifies CAIRGDSYYGYTF.

V usage is TRBV24-1 and J usage is TRBJ2-1; TRBD1 agrees at 9 bases. CDR3 size: 16 residues. The germline CDR1 and CDR2 sequences are KGHDR and SFDVKD. Trimming at V came to 4 bases and at J to 9 bases, leaving 12 bases not matched to a gene. The CDR3 DNA reads as TGTGCCACCAGTGAGGTAACAGGGGGCGCAGGGAGTGAGCAGTTCTTC. Protein: CATSEVTGGAGSEQFF.

The chain is built from TRBV29-1 and TRBJ2-7; D uncertain. Germline assignment: CDR1 SQVTM and CDR2 ANQGSEA. V shed 0 bases and J shed 3 bases, with 15 bases lying between them. CDR3 length: 15 residues. The CDR3 region is CSVEDRSGHLYEQYF. CDR3 DNA sequence: TGCAGCGTTGAAGATCGATCCGGGCATCTCTACGAGCAGTACTTC.

This clonotype has just a few counts. This chain links TRBV14 with TRBJ1-2, with a tentative D call TRBD1 (5 bases). CDR1 is SGHDN, CDR2 FVKESK, per germline. CDR3 size: 16 residues. Trimming took 4 bases from V and 5 from J, leaving 20 bases between them. CDR3 nucleotide sequence: TGTGCCAGCAGCCCCGCCGGGAGGGGAGGACGGTATGGCTACACCTTC. Residues: CASSPAGRGGRYGYTF.

The rearrangement uses TRBV6-5 and TRBJ2-5, with D possibly matching TRBD2 (5 bases). V was trimmed by 0 bases and J by 5 bases, leaving 16 bases between them. CDR3 length equals 16 residues. Germline lookup yields CDR1 MNHEY and CDR2 SVGAGI. The CDR3 loop is CASSYSAGSTGETQYF. DNA for the CDR3: TGTGCCAGCAGTTACTCAGCAGGCAGTACGGGGGAGACCCAGTACTTC.

This clonotype has a handful of counts. In DNA form, the CDR3 reads TGCGCCAGCAGCTTGGACCCTAGCACCTACGAGCAGTACTTC. Amino acid sequence: CASSLDPSTYEQYF. V usage is TRBV5-1 and J usage is TRBJ2-5; maybe TRBD2 (5 bases). The DNA end is a closer match to TRBJ2-7, so the J assignment may be wrong. The germline V gene encodes CDR1 SGHRS and CDR2 YFSETQ. The CDR3 has 14 amino acids.

This chain connects TRBV6-5 to TRBJ1-6; D possibly corresponds to TRBD1 (5 bases). CDR3 length equals 14 residues. The V and J ends lost 6 bases and 1 base respectively, with 7 bases between them. Per the germline V gene, CDR1 is MNHEY and CDR2 is SVGAGI. The CDR3 DNA is TGTGCCAGCAGGCAGGGTTCCTATAATTCACCCCTCCACTTT. It is translated as CASRQGSYNSPLHF.

The chain joins TRBV15 to TRBJ1-3; no clear D. Germline CDR1 is LNHNV and CDR2 is YYDKDF (reference sequence). The length of the CDR3 is 12 residues. The V end lost 6 bases, the J end lost 4 bases, and 7 bases lay between the germline ends. The CDR3 bases are TGTGCCACCAGTTTCGGAGGAAACACCATATATTTT. It encodes CATSFGGNTIYF.

The sample holds a few counts of this clonotype. This chain joins TRBV6-5 and TRBJ2-5, with 14 bases aligning to TRBD2. The CDR3 contains 15 residues. The germline V gene has CDR1 MNHEY and CDR2 SVGAGI. Trimming removed 10 bases from V and 3 bases from J; junction bases left unmatched: 7. CDR3 sequence: CATRTSGGPEETQYF. The CDR3 nucleotides read TGTGCCACCCGGACTAGCGGGGGGCCGGAAGAGACCCAGTACTTC.

This chain uses TRBV5-1 with TRBJ1-4, with 9 nucleotides matching TRBD1. Unmatched junction bases numbered 12, after V lost 4 bases and J lost 8 bases. The CDR3 extends over 16 amino acids. The germline V gene has CDR1 SGHRS and CDR2 YFSETQ. In DNA, the CDR3 is TGCGCCAGCAGCACCCAACCGGGGACAGGGCGCGAAAAACTGTTTTTT. This translates into CASSTQPGTGREKLFF. The full variable domain, completed using reference TRBV5-1 and TRBJ1-4, is KAGVTQTPRYLIKTRGQQVTLSCSPISGHRSVSWYQQTPGQGLQFLFEYFSETQRNKGNFPGRFSGRQFSNSRSEMNVSTLELGDSALYLCASSTQPGTGREKLFFGSGTQLSVL.

The chain uses TRBV7-2 and TRBJ2-7; the D gene is possibly TRBD1 (6 bases). This CDR3 comprises 18 residues. Trimming removed 0 bases at V and 0 bases at J, with 18 bases between. CDR1 and CDR2 (germline): SGHTA, FQGNSA. The CDR3 DNA follows: TGTGCCAGCAGCTTAGCTACTTGGTCCGGGACACTCTCCTACGAGCAGTACTTC. Amino acids: CASSLATWSGTLSYEQYF.

This clonotype was seen many times. This rearrangement joins TRBV9 to TRBJ2-1; the D gene is possibly TRBD2 (6 bases). V lost 6 bases and J 1 base, leaving 20 bases between the germline ends. Germline V gene sequence: CDR1 SGDLS, CDR2 YYNGEE. This CDR3 region has 17 residues. The CDR3 protein is CASNPVAAGNSYNEQFF. For the CDR3, the DNA is TGTGCCAGCAACCCGGTTGCGGCGGGGAATTCCTACAATGAGCAGTTCTTC.

The rearrangement uses TRBV29-1 and TRBJ1-2; 7 bases line up with TRBD1. Germline assignment: CDR1 SQVTM and CDR2 ANQGSEA. With V trimmed by 3 bases and J by 4 bases, 5 bases remained unmatched. This CDR3 is built from 13 residues. The CDR3 here is CSVEEGAGYGYTF. The CDR3 coding sequence is TGCAGCGTTGAGGAGGGGGCCGGCTATGGCTACACCTTC.

This chain connects TRBV5-1 to TRBJ2-7; TRBD2 aligns across 8 bases. With 3 bases clipped from V and 0 bases from J, the junction kept 5 bases outside the gene matches. From germline, CDR1 is SGHRS and CDR2 YFSETQ. The CDR3 has 15 residues. This chain's CDR3 is CASSWAGTSSYEQYF. The CDR3 DNA reads as TGCGCCAGCAGCTGGGCCGGGACTAGCTCCTACGAGCAGTACTTC.

This clonotype was observed at least ten times. The chain links TRBV6-5 to TRBJ2-7, with D hard to call. The V end lost 0 bases, the J end lost 6 bases, and 3 bases lay between the germline ends. CDR1 is MNHEY and CDR2 is SVGAGI in the germline V gene. The CDR3 loop spans 11 amino acids. CDR3 sequence reads: CASSYSGEQYF. DNA of the CDR3: TGTGCCAGCAGTTACTCGGGCGAGCAGTACTTC.

The count of this clonotype is one. The CDR3 reads CASSLAEGEENTEAFF. Written as DNA, the CDR3 is TGCGCCAGCAGCTTGGCCGAGGGGGAGGAGAACACTGAAGCTTTCTTT. The V and J genes are TRBV5-1 and TRBJ1-1, with D perhaps matching TRBD1 (6 bases). CDR3 length: 16 residues. V was shortened by 0 bases and J by 1 base, with 13 bases between the two germline ends. Germline CDR1 reads SGHRS; CDR2 reads YFSETQ.

This clonotype showed up just a few times. J is TRBJ2-3 and V is TRBV7-2, with TRBD1 as a possible D gene (6 bases). Germline CDR1 SGHTA, CDR2 FQGNSA. V lost 2 bases to trimming and J lost 11 bases, with 20 bases between them. The CDR3 is 15 amino acids. The CDR3 nucleotides are TGTGCCAGCAGCTTACAGGGGAATTTGGTCGGTAGGCAGTATTTT. This codes for CASSLQGNLVGRQYF.